The rows below give T cell receptor beta chains drawn from one sample of a study of cytomegalovirus exposure and HLA in healthy donors. The repertoire was sequenced with immunoSEQ multiplex PCR; TCRdb's copy has only in-frame clones and lacks some. The repertoire holds roughly 200,000 clones, with about 80% as singletons. The sequenced material came from PBMCs. Receptor source: a man aged 18 to 29 in good health and CMV-seronegative. CDR3s include the opening cysteine and the closing phenylalanine or tryptophan. D genes are given only for firm matches. Size is stated for part of the rows, as once, few or many counts, or as a class when the clone is expanded.

NA	TRBV2	few	TRBJ2-1	TGTGCCAGCAGCGCTGGACAGATCTTTAAGCAGTTCTTC	CASSAGQIFKQFF
TRBD2	TRBV27	NA	TRBJ2-7	TGTGCCAGCAGTCAGGGGACTAGCGGGAGCGAGCAGTACTTC	CASSQGTSGSEQYF
TRBD2	TRBV5-1	NA	TRBJ2-7	TGCGCCAGCAGCTTAGACGGGAGGGATTTGCACGAGCAGTACTTC	CASSLDGRDLHEQYF
TRBD1	TRBV2	NA	TRBJ2-1	TGTGCCAGCGTGAATCGGGACAGCAACTACAATGAGCAGTTCTTC	CASVNRDSNYNEQFF
TRBD1	TRBV18	once	TRBJ1-2	TGTGCCAGCTCATACGGACAGGGGGAATATGGCTACACCTTC	CASSYGQGEYGYTF
TRBD1	TRBV9	NA	TRBJ2-1	TGTGCCAGCAGCGTAGCGGACAGGGGCTACAATGAGCAGTTCTTC	CASSVADRGYNEQFF
NA	TRBV11-2	NA	TRBJ1-5	TGTGCCAGCAGCCAGGAACGGATCGATCAGCCCCAGCATTTT	CASSQERIDQPQHF
NA	TRBV4-1	NA	TRBJ2-5	TGCGCCAGCAGCCAAAATCGAGTACCCGGGGGACAAGAGACCCAGTACTTC	CASSQNRVPGGQETQYF
TRBD1	TRBV2	NA	TRBJ1-6	TGTGCCAGCAGCGCCGTCAGGGGGCTTTATTCACCCCTCCACTTT	CASSAVRGLYSPLHF
TRBD2	TRBV5-6	NA	TRBJ2-1	TGTGCCAGCAGCTTAGGACTAGCGGGGAGTGGTGGCAATGAGCAGTTCTTC	CASSLGLAGSGGNEQFF
NA	TRBV2	NA	TRBJ2-7	TGTGCCAGCAGGATGGGGCGGGACCGCGACGAGCAGTACTTC	CASRMGRDRDEQYF
TRBD2	TRBV5-6	few	TRBJ2-3	TGTGCCAGCAGCCCGGGACTAGTAGCCTCAGATACGCAGTATTTT	CASSPGLVASDTQYF
NA	TRBV29-1	NA	TRBJ2-3	TGCAGCCTACTTGGCGGGACCACAGATACGCAGTATTTT	CSLLGGTTDTQYF
NA	TRBV19	NA	TRBJ1-1	TGTGCCAGTAGTATAGCGTTGAACATTGAAGCTTTCTTT	CASSIALNIEAFF
TRBD2	TRBV7-9	NA	TRBJ2-2	TGTGCCAGCAGCTTGACTAGCCCGAACACCGGGGAGCTGTTTTTT	CASSLTSPNTGELFF
NA	TRBV19	NA	TRBJ2-7	TGTGCCAGTAGTGAGTTCCAGGGTTACGAGCAGTACTTC	CASSEFQGYEQYF
NA	TRBV4-1	few	TRBJ2-7	TGCGCCAGCAGCCAAGCCCCGGGGTACTACGAGCAGTACTTC	CASSQAPGYYEQYF
TRBD2	TRBV9	NA	TRBJ2-5	TGTGCCAGCAGCGTAGGGCTAGCGGGAGTGGCGGAGACCCAGTACTTC	CASSVGLAGVAETQYF
NA	TRBV7-9	NA	TRBJ2-7	TGTGCCAGCAGCCCCTCGACAGAATACGAGCAGTACTTC	CASSPSTEYEQYF
TRBD2	TRBV28	NA	TRBJ2-3	TGTGCCAGCAGTTCGTCCGGGGGAGGGAGCACAGATACGCAGTATTTT	CASSSSGGGSTDTQYF
TRBD1	TRBV7-9	few	TRBJ2-2	TGTGCCAGCCATTTCGGGCAGGGGGCCACCGGGGAGCTGTTTTTT	CASHFGQGATGELFF
NA	TRBV2	NA	TRBJ2-1	TGTGCCAGCAGTTATTCAGGGGAGCAGTTCTTC	CASSYSGEQFF
NA	TRBV28	NA	TRBJ2-5	TGTGCCAGCAGCCCTCGGGGTTGGGAGCAGTACTTC	CASSPRGWEQYF
TRBD2	TRBV28	few	TRBJ2-3	TGTGCCAGCAGTTTATTGGCGGGAGGACCCACAGATACGCAGTATTTT	CASSLLAGGPTDTQYF
NA	TRBV15	few	TRBJ1-1	TGTGCCACCAGCAGTGACCGGTGGGGGGAAAGCATGAACACTGAAGCTTTCTTT	CATSSDRWGESMNTEAFF
TRBD1	TRBV6-1	once	TRBJ1-4	TGTGCCAGCAGGAGGGCAGGGGGCTTAGACGAAAAACTGTTTTTT	CASRRAGGLDEKLFF